The source of this T cell receptor (beta chain) is a study of T cells in Graves' hyperthyroidism and ophthalmopathy. The patients, who ranged from 18 to 65 in age, presented with newly diagnosed hyperthyroidism lasting under 2 months. Diagnosis rested on symptoms, serum thyroxine and TRAb, thyroid ultrasound, and orbital computed tomography. The germline V gene has CDR1 SGHDT and CDR2 YYEEEE. The CDR3 sequence is 16 residues long. V was pared by 2 bases and J by 0 bases, with 14 bases between. TCR beta CDR3 sequences were amplified from RNA transcripts. TCR CDR3 regions were first amplified by RT-PCR with HTBI primers. TCRdb independently ran MiXCR on the multiplex PCR reads; one entry per CDR3 protein. The sample holds 300,000 to 350,000 distinct CDR3 sequences; roughly 15% are singletons and the top ten take approximately 35%.

This sequence originates from a young man with Graves' hyperthyroidism. The specimen sequenced was blood. V and J are TRBV5-6 and TRBJ1-1; D call uncertain. CDR3 coding DNA: TGTGCCAGCAGCTTAAGGTACGGGGTGATGAACACTGAAGCTTTCTTT. It specifies CASSLRYGVMNTEAFF.